Following are 2 T cell receptor beta chains from one sample sequenced in a study of blood T cell repertoires in COVID-19. Produced via immunoSEQ multiplex PCR; TCRdb's table is partial and in-frame only. The sample consists of 200,000 to 300,000 clones, 86% of them appearing once. The sequenced sample was peripheral blood. Receptors were obtained from a man of 80 years or more with acute or convalescent COVID-19.

As DNA, the CDR3 is TGTGCCAGCAGTTACTCTGACCGAGCGAGCGGAGCTTTCTTT. This translates into CASSYSDRASGAFF. This sequence joins TRBV6-5 and TRBJ1-1, with no clear D. This CDR3 comprises 14 residues. Germline-derived CDR1 and CDR2 are MNHEY and SVGAGI. Trimming took off 0 bases at V and 10 bases at J, with 15 bases between the two ends.

The chain is built from TRBV27 and TRBJ2-3; D possibly corresponds to TRBD1 (5 bases). V was trimmed by 5 bases and J by 6 bases, leaving 18 bases between them. Germline-derived CDR1 and CDR2 are MNHEY and SMNVEV (reference sequence). The CDR3 sequence is 15 residues long. CDR3 in DNA: TGTGCCAGCAGTAAGAACAGGTTCTTAGGGGATACGCAGTATTTT. It is translated as CASSKNRFLGDTQYF.